This TCR beta chain was captured in a study of cytomegalovirus exposure and HLA in healthy donors. Study results and caveats: In an earlier analysis, most TCR beta V segments were productive about 87% or about 30% of the time. Reported performance of the classifier showed diagnosis of cytomegalovirus status with high specificity and sensitivity.

Trimming took 6 bases from V and 8 from J, leaving 19 bases between them. Germline-derived CDR1 and CDR2 are MNHEY and SVGAGI. The CDR3 runs 14 residues. The primer mix had 60 Vbeta and 13 Jbeta primers. Clones were read by immunoSEQ multiplex PCR, and TCRdb kept only the in-frame ones, dropping some. The sample lists approximately 88,000 clones; around 81% were seen once. As concerns this clone: Its antigen is not identified.

Source material: PBMCs. The genes are TRBV6-5 and TRBJ1-1; D possibly corresponds to TRBD1 (6 bases). This clonotype was obtained from a man aged 18 to 29 in good health and CMV-seronegative. CDR3: CASRGIAQGREAFF. The CDR3 coding sequence is TGTGCCAGCAGGGGTATCGCCCAGGGGCGGGAAGCTTTCTTT.